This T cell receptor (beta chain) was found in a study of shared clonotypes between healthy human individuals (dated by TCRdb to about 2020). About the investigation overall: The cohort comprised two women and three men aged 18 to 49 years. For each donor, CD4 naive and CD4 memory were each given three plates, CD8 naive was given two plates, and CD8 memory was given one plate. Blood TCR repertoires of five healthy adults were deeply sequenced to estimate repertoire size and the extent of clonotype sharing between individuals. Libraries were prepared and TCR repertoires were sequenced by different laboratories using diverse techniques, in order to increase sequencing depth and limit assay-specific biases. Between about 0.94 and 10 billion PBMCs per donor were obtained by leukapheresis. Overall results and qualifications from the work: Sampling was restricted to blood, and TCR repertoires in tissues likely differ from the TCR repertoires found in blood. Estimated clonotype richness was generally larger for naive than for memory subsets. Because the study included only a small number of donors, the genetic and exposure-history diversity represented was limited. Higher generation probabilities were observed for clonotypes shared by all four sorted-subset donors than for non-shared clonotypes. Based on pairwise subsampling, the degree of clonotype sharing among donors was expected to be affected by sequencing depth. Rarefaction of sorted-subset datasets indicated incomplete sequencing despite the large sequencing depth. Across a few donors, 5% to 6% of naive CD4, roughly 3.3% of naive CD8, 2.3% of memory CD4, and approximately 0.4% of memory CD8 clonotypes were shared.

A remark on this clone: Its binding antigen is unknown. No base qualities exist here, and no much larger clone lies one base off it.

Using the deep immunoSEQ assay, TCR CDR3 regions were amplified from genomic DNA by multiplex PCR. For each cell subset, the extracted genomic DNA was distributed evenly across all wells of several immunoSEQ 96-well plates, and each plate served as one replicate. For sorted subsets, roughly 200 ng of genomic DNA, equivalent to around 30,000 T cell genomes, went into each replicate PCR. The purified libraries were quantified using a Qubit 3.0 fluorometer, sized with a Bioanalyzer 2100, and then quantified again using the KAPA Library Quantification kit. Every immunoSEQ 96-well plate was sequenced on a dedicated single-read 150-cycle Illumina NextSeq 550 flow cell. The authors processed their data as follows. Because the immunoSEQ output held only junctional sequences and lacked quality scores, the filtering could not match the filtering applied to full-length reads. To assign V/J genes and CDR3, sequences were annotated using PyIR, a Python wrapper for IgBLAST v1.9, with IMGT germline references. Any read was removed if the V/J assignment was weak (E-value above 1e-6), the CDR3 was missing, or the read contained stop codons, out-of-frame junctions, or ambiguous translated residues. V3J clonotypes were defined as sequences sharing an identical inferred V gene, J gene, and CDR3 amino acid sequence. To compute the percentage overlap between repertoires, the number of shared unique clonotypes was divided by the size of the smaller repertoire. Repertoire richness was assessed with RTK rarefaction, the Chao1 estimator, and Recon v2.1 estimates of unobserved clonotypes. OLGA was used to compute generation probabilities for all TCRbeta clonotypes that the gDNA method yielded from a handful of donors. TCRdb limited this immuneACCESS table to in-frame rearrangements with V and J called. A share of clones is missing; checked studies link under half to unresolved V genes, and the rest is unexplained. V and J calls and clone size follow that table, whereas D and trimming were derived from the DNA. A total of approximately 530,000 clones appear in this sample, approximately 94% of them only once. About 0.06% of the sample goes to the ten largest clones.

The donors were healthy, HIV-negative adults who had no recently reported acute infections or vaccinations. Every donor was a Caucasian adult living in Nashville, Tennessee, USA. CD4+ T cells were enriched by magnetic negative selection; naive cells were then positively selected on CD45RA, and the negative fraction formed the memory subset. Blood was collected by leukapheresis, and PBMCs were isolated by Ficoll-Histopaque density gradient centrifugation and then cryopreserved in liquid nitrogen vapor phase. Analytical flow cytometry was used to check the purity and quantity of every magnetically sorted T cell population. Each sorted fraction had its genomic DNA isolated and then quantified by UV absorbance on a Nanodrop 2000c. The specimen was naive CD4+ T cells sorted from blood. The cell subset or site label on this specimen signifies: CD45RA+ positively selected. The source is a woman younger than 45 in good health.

The sequence in DNA is TGTGCCAGCAGCTTGGATGGGCGGCAAGAGACCCAGTACTTC. Translated, it reads CASSLDGRQETQYF. The chain is assembled from TRBV5-6 and TRBJ2-5, with an unclear D gene assignment. The trim is 0 bases for V and 2 bases for J, with a gap of 8 bases between the germline ends. Looking up the germline V gene yields CDR1 SGHDT and CDR2 YYEEEE. The cysteine opens and the phenylalanine closes a CDR3 of 14 amino acids. The retained sequence is limited to the CDR3, 42 bases, with the frame set at the first base.